These 17 T cell receptor beta chains came from one sample sequenced in a study of control samples from healthy donors and cancer patients. Assay: immunoSEQ multiplex PCR; the TCRdb copy retains only in-frame clones and omits some. The repertoire holds 150,000 or so clones, with under 95% as singletons. The material sequenced was blood. The receptors were sampled from a young man in good health.

The rearrangement uses TRBV12-3 or TRBV12-4 and TRBJ2-1; TRBD2 might be the D (6 bases). Trimming took 1 base from V and 9 from J, leaving 10 bases between them. This CDR3 has 13 residues. CDR3 region: CASSLGGDREQFF. CDR3 DNA sequence: TGTGCCAGCAGTTTAGGGGGGGATCGTGAGCAGTTCTTC.

The chain couples TRBV13 to TRBJ2-7; D might be TRBD2 (7 bases). The V end was cut by 6 bases, the J end by 4 bases, with 13 bases between. The CDR3 is 13 amino acids. The germline V gene encodes CDR1 PRHDT and CDR2 FYEKMQ (reference sequence). CDR3 in DNA: TGTGCCAGCAGTTTCCGGGGGGCATACGAGCAGTACTTC. Translating it yields CASSFRGAYEQYF. The full variable domain, completed using reference TRBV13 and TRBJ2-7, is AAGVIQSPRHLIKEKRETATLKCYPIPRHDTVYWYQQGPGQDPQFLISFYEKMQSDKGSIPDRFSAQQFSDYHSELNMSSLELGDSALYFCASSFRGAYEQYFGPGTRLTVT.

The rearrangement joins TRBV19 to TRBJ2-3; possible D gene TRBD2, 5 bases. Between the trimmed V and J ends, which lost 5 bases and 1 base, there was a span of 7 bases. Germline V gene lookup returns CDR1 LNHDA and CDR2 SQIVND (reference sequence). The CDR3 totals 13 residues. This chain's CDR3 is CASSGRGTDTQYF. Written as DNA, the CDR3 is TGTGCCAGTAGTGGGCGGGGCACAGATACGCAGTATTTT.

This chain joins TRBV18 and TRBJ2-2; D is unresolved. The CDR3 runs 14 residues. Germline lookup yields CDR1 KGHSH and CDR2 LQKENI. Trimming removed 1 base at V and 4 bases at J, with 7 bases between. The DNA of the CDR3 is TGTGCCAGCTCACCACAGGGTAGCACCGGGGAGCTGTTTTTT. It translates to CASSPQGSTGELFF. Full variable domain (remainder filled in from reference TRBV18 and TRBJ2-2): NAGVMQNPRHLVRRRGQEARLRCSPMKGHSHVYWYRQLPEEGLKFMVYLQKENIIDESGMPKERFSAEFPKEGPSILRIQQVVRGDSAAYFCASSPQGSTGELFFGEGSRLTVL.

V usage is TRBV30 and J usage is TRBJ2-7, with D tentatively TRBD1 (6 bases). In germline, CDR1 is GTSNPN, CDR2 SVGIG (reference sequence). V was clipped by 1 base and J by 6 bases, with 10 bases between them. The CDR3 has 12 amino acids. CDR3 in amino acids: CAWSGAGVEQYF. The CDR3 DNA follows: TGTGCCTGGAGTGGCGCAGGGGTCGAGCAGTACTTC.

The rearrangement uses TRBV2 and TRBJ2-3; TRBD2 matches at 7 bases. Trimming cost V 6 bases and J 2 bases; bases outside gene matches: 11. Germline CDR1 and CDR2: SNHLY and FYNNEI. The CDR3 has 16 residues. The DNA of the CDR3 is TGTGCCAGCAGGCCCGTTCCAAGCGGGACCACAGATACGCAGTATTTT. Translated, it gives CASRPVPSGTTDTQYF.

The chain combines TRBV19 with TRBJ2-3; TRBD1 agrees at 11 bases. V was clipped by 2 bases and J by 2 bases; unmatched bases: 12. The CDR3 runs 19 residues. Germline V gene sequence: CDR1 LNHDA, CDR2 SQIVND (reference sequence). The CDR3 coding sequence is TGTGCCAGTAGTATAAGCCGGACAGGGGGCGGTTTTATCACAGATACGCAGTATTTT. Encoded protein: CASSISRTGGGFITDTQYF.

V gene TRBV9 combines with J gene TRBJ2-5; 7 bases align to TRBD1. Germline CDR1 SGDLS, CDR2 YYNGEE. The V and J ends lost 4 bases and 2 bases, in that order; junction bases with no gene match: 5. The CDR3 length is 14 residues. The CDR3: CASSPTGLQETQYF. Here the CDR3 DNA reads TGTGCCAGCAGCCCGACAGGGCTACAAGAGACCCAGTACTTC.

This clone has a single count. V is TRBV19 and J is TRBJ2-1; 12 nucleotides agree with TRBD2. The trim removed 0 bases at V and 4 bases at J, leaving 7 bases unmatched. The germline gives CDR1 LNHDA, CDR2 SQIVND (reference sequence). The CDR3 is 18 amino acids. The CDR3 DNA sequence: TGTGCCAGTAGTATAGATTGGCTAGCGGGGGGGCCTTACAATGAGCAGTTCTTC. Protein: CASSIDWLAGGPYNEQFF.

CDR3 coding DNA: TGTGCCAGCAGTCCTCTCTATGGCGGGGGGAACACTGAAGCTTTCTTT. Translation: CASSPLYGGGNTEAFF. The chain recombines TRBV28 with TRBJ1-1; D may be TRBD1 (5 bases). Germline loops: CDR1 MDHEN, CDR2 SYDVKM. The CDR3 consists of 16 residues. Between the trimmed V and J ends, which lost 5 bases and 1 base, there was a span of 17 bases.

The rearrangement uses TRBV10-3 and TRBJ2-5; D remains unclear. The V end was cut by 4 bases, the J end by 3 bases, with 9 bases between. This CDR3 has 13 amino acids. Germline CDR1 reads ENHRY; CDR2 reads SYGVKD. In DNA, the CDR3 is TGTGCCATCAGTGTAAACCGTGAAGAGACCCAGTACTTC. Amino acids: CAISVNREETQYF.

The chain joins TRBV6-6 to TRBJ2-1, with TRBD2 identical over 7 bases. V shed 6 bases and J 6 bases; nucleotides not matched to a gene: 11. The CDR3 has 15 residues. Germline V gives CDR1 MNHNY, CDR2 SVGAGI (reference sequence). As DNA, the CDR3 is TGTGCCAGCAGCCACTTTCGGGAGGTTGGCAATGAGCAGTTCTTC. As protein: CASSHFREVGNEQFF.

The chain couples TRBV5-4 to TRBJ2-3; D might be TRBD2 (5 bases). Germline values: CDR1 SGHNT, CDR2 YYREEE (reference sequence). This CDR3 has 15 residues. V gave up 0 bases and J gave up 0 bases, with 8 bases separating them. The CDR3 is CASSLDGESTDTQYF. The CDR3 nucleotides are TGTGCCAGCAGCTTGGACGGGGAGAGCACAGATACGCAGTATTTT.

V and J are TRBV29-1 and TRBJ2-2; TRBD2 matches 7 bases. V was clipped by 7 bases and J by 1 base; unmatched bases: 6. CDR1 and CDR2 from the germline V gene are SQVTM and ANQGSEA. This CDR3 comprises 14 residues. DNA of the CDR3: TGCAGCGCCCTTACGGGAGGGAACACCGGGGAGCTGTTTTTT. It yields the protein CSALTGGNTGELFF.

The chain couples TRBV29-1 to TRBJ2-1; perhaps TRBD1 as D (5 bases). This CDR3 contains 15 residues. The germline V gene encodes CDR1 SQVTM and CDR2 ANQGSEA. V dropped 2 bases and J dropped 6 bases, with 17 bases sitting between them. The CDR3 region has the DNA TGCAGCGTTGAATGGGCCAGGGTGAGGCGCAATGAGCAGTTCTTC. Translating gives CSVEWARVRRNEQFF.

The chain combines TRBV27 with TRBJ1-2; TRBD1 might be the D (5 bases). Germline V gene sequence: CDR1 MNHEY, CDR2 SMNVEV (reference sequence). The CDR3 covers 14 residues. V was clipped by 5 bases and J by 2 bases, with 12 bases between them. The DNA for the CDR3 is TGTGCCAGCAGTCCACTCGGGGACAACTATGGCTACACCTTC. Amino acid sequence: CASSPLGDNYGYTF.

J is TRBJ2-1 and V is TRBV11-2; a weak D match, TRBD1 (6 bases). Trimming removed 1 base at V and 3 bases at J, with 13 bases between. This CDR3 region has 16 residues. In germline, CDR1 is SGHAT, CDR2 FQNNGV. CDR3 sequence: CASSLVAGVNYNEQFF. As DNA, the CDR3 is TGTGCCAGCAGCTTAGTGGCAGGGGTTAACTACAATGAGCAGTTCTTC.